A selection of T cell receptor beta chains follows, all from one sample in a study of blood T cell repertoires in COVID-19. Assay used: immunoSEQ multiplex PCR; TCRdb lists only in-frame clones, some missing. Among 45,000 to 55,000 clones, roughly three quarters were seen once, and the ten largest hold about 15%. Source material: peripheral blood. The receptor set was obtained from a human donor with active or convalescent COVID-19. The donor label of this sample is uncertain. CDR3s leave out the opening cysteine and the closing phenylalanine or tryptophan.

V gene,J gene,CDR3 protein
TRBV4-2,TRBJ2-3,ASSQVVAGETDTQY
TRBV5-4,TRBJ2-5,ASTLGQGQETQY
TRBV6-6,TRBJ2-7,ASGRGQYEQY
TRBV3-1/TRBV3-2,TRBJ2-3,ASSLSGRGRSGDTQY
TRBV9,TRBJ1-1,ASSVGTGETEAF
TRBV9,TRBJ2-5,ASSVSSGGRETQY
TRBV19,TRBJ2-3,ASSIGWGDPTDTQY
TRBV28,TRBJ1-2,ASLISGRGGYT
TRBV30,TRBJ1-3,AWSTTGAGNTIY
TRBV5-1,TRBJ1-2,ASSPPGPNYGYT
TRBV6-6,TRBJ1-4,ASSWDSNEKLF
TRBV7-9,TRBJ2-2,ASSTSSRQNTGELF
TRBV11-1,TRBJ2-5,ASSLRETQY
TRBV12-3/TRBV12-4,TRBJ2-4,ASRSSGSGIQY
TRBV24-1,TRBJ2-3,ATSDLWGLAAGVDTQY
TRBV25-1,TRBJ1-4,ASRTDRGGEKLF
TRBV7-8,TRBJ1-6,ASSLGQAQNSPLH
TRBV5-6,TRBJ2-7,ASSLRGTSGTEQY
TRBV9,TRBJ2-5,ASSVKGVGETQY
TRBV19,TRBJ1-2,ASSMSRGGYT
TRBV13,TRBJ1-1,ASSLSEGAVNTEAF
TRBV19,TRBJ1-3,ASRTQGAGNTIY
TRBV7-2,TRBJ2-1,ASSQEFDTGSKEQF
TRBV29-1,TRBJ1-1,SVEPQINTEAF
TRBV12-5,TRBJ2-7,ASGLGLYEQY
TRBV25-1,TRBJ1-1,ASSARRRDDTEAF
TRBV5-6,TRBJ1-2,ASSLKGSGGYT
TRBV29-1,TRBJ2-3,SVEPAFSTDTQY
TRBV5-1,TRBJ1-1,ASSFERTGRNTEAF
TRBV4-1,TRBJ2-5,ASSQPPGLGQETQY
TRBV28,TRBJ1-2,ASSKGGYGYT
TRBV5-5,TRBJ1-4,ASSSHISEKLF
TRBV9,TRBJ2-2,ASSGGRGTGDTGELF
TRBV7-2,TRBJ1-2,ASSLPRTGGYGYT
TRBV5-1,TRBJ1-1,ASNEGAMNTEAF
TRBV24-1,TRBJ2-2,ATSRTGPTGELF
TRBV6-5,TRBJ2-7,ASTGEAYEQY
TRBV6-4,TRBJ1-5,ASSYRPEGDSNQPQH
TRBV7-9,TRBJ2-3,ASSSPQSDTQY
TRBV27,TRBJ2-1,ASQRASGYNEQF
TRBV9,TRBJ1-2,ASSVASRYGYT
TRBV30,TRBJ1-6,AWTYSLRGQGDSPLH
TRBV9,TRBJ1-1,ASSVERSGTEAF
TRBV12-5,TRBJ2-3,ASTPRWGRADTDTQY
TRBV14,TRBJ2-7,ASSHNRAGSAEQY
TRBV7-3,TRBJ2-1,ASSYSGTGVNEQF
TRBV3-1/TRBV3-2,TRBJ2-7,ASRGSGPYEQY
TRBV21-1,TRBJ2-1,ASSNNPSGSIWGEQF
TRBV6-5,TRBJ2-2,ASGSGAVWTGELF
TRBV9,TRBJ2-1,ASSVGTGLGGSYNEQF
TRBV4-3,TRBJ1-3,ASSQDVAGASGNTIY
TRBV7-3,TRBJ1-1,ASSINRVGITEAF
TRBV5-6,TRBJ1-6,ASSLALTGTDNSPLH
TRBV19,TRBJ1-2,ASNDRDGYT
TRBV30,TRBJ1-2,AWTMEEIYGYT
TRBV28,TRBJ1-5,ASSLRTAPNQPQH
TRBV11-2,TRBJ2-5,ASSLYIGGGGKYQETQY